This T cell receptor (beta chain) was identified in a study of shared clonotypes between healthy human individuals. As concerns this clone: Its antigen remains unknown.

The repertoire was sequenced with immunoSEQ multiplex PCR; TCRdb's copy has only in-frame clones and lacks some. The sample has approximately 940,000 clones; about 80% are singletons. J gave up 2 bases and V 3 bases, and 7 bases lay outside the gene matches. CDR3 size: 15 residues. The V gene's germline CDR1 is KGHSH and CDR2 LQKENI. Study conclusions and caveats: Only blood was sampled; tissue repertoires likely differ. Sequencing depth was expected to influence donor clonotype sharing.

The chain carries TRBV18 and TRBJ2-7; 7 bases match TRBD1. The receptor's source is a man between 18 and 35 years old in good health. Sample: memory CD4+ T cells sorted from blood. Sample subset: CD45RA-negative fraction. The CDR3 here is CASSPVDRAPYEQYF. CDR3 sequence (DNA): TGTGCCAGCTCACCCGTAGACAGGGCCCCCTACGAGCAGTACTTC.